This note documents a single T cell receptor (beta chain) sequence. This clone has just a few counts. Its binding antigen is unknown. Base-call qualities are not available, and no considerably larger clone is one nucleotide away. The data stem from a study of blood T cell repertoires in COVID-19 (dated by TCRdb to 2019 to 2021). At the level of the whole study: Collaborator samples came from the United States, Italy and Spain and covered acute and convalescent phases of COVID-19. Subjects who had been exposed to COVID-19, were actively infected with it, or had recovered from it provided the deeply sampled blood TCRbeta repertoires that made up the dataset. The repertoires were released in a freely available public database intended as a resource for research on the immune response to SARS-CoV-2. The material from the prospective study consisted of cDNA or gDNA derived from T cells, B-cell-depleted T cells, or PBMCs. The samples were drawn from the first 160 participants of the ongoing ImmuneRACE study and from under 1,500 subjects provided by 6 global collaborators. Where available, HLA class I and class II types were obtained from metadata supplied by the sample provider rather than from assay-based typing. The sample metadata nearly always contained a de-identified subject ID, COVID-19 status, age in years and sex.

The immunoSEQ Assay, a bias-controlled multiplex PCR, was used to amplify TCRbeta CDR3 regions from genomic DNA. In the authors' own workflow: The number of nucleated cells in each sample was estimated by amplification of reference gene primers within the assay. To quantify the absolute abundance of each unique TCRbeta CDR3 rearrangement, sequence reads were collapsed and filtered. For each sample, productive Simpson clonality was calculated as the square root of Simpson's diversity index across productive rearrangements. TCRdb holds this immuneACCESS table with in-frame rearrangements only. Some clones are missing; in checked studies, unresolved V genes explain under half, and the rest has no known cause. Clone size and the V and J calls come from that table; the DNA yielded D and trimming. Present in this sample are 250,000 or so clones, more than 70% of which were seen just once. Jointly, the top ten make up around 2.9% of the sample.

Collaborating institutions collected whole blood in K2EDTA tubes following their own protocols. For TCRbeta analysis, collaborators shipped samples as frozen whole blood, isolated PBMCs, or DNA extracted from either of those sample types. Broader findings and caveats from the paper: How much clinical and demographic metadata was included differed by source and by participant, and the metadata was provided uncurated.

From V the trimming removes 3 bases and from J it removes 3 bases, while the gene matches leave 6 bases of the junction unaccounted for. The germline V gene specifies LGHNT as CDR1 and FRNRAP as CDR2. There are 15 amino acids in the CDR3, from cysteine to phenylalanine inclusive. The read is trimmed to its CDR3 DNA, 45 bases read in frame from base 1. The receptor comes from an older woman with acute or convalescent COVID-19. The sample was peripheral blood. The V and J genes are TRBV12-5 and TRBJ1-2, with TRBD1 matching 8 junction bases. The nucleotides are TGTGCTAGTGGTTTCCCCGACAGGGGTTACTATGGCTACACCTTC. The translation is CASGFPDRGYYGYTF.